The entry below describes one T cell receptor beta chain. Its target is unknown. The data originate from a study of shared clonotypes between healthy human individuals. General observations from the study: Sequencing depth was predicted to influence how clonotypes are shared among donors.

Sequencing was performed with immunoSEQ multiplex PCR; in TCRdb, only in-frame clones are kept and a portion is missing. The sample has 700,000 or so clones; approximately 79% are singletons. Sample: memory CD4+ T cells sorted from blood. Subset reported: CD45RA-negative fraction. The sequence was obtained from a woman younger than 45 in good health.

The CDR3: CASSQDMLSDTQYF. The CDR3 DNA is TGTGCCAGCTCACAAGACATGCTAAGCGATACGCAGTATTTT. V usage is TRBV18 and J usage is TRBJ2-3; D is undetermined. Trimming took 4 bases from V and 6 from J, leaving 14 bases between them. Germline CDR1 is KGHSH and CDR2 is LQKENI. This CDR3 has 14 amino acids.